A single sample gave rise to the 9 T cell receptor beta chains below, sequenced in a study of blood T cell repertoires in COVID-19. The method was immunoSEQ multiplex PCR; TCRdb's version includes in-frame clones alone and lacks a portion of them. The table shows some 230,000 clones, with approximately 81% occurring only once. The sample consisted of peripheral blood. All receptors come from an older woman who had recovered from COVID-19.

The gene calls are TRBV9 and TRBJ2-7; TRBD2 matches 9 bases. Per the germline V gene, CDR1 is SGDLS and CDR2 is YYNGEE. V lost 6 bases, J lost 3 bases, and 13 bases stayed unmatched. This CDR3 is 16 amino acids long. CDR3 in DNA: TGTGCCAGCACCGTTGTTGCGGGGGGGCATTTCTACGAGCAGTACTTC. Translated, it gives CASTVVAGGHFYEQYF.

This clone was picked up a small number of times. The rearrangement uses TRBV5-1 and TRBJ2-1; 11 bases match TRBD2. The CDR3 runs to 15 residues. J gave up 4 bases and V 4 bases, and 4 bases lay outside the gene matches. CDR1 is SGHRS and CDR2 is YFSETQ in the germline V gene. The CDR3 DNA follows: TGCGCCAGCAGCCGGGGACTAGCGGCTTACAATGAGCAGTTCTTC. Translation: CASSRGLAAYNEQFF.

The CDR3 sequence: CASSFTGSGNTIYF. In DNA, the CDR3 is TGTGCCAGCAGCTTTACGGGCTCTGGAAACACCATATATTTT. The rearrangement links TRBV11-2 to TRBJ1-3; D ambiguous. Germline V CDR1 and CDR2: SGHAT, FQNNGV. The CDR3 has 14 amino acids. Between the trimmed V and J ends, which lost 3 bases and 0 bases, there was a span of 6 bases.

There are a few counts of this clone. The sample contains more than one DNA sequence encoding this CDR3. This sequence joins TRBV29-1 and TRBJ1-5, with D possibly matching TRBD1 (5 bases). The V gene's germline CDR1 is SQVTM and CDR2 ANQGSEA. V gave up 4 bases and J gave up 5 bases, with 9 bases separating them. This CDR3 is 12 amino acids long. CDR3 sequence (DNA): TGCAGCGTTGGGGAAGGGGATCAGCCCCAGCATTTT. This translates into CSVGEGDQPQHF.

V and J are TRBV6-2 or TRBV6-3 and TRBJ2-5; the match to TRBD2 covers 8 bases. J lost 5 bases, V lost 2 bases, and 10 bases had no gene match. The CDR3 extends over 16 amino acids. In germline, CDR1 is MNHEY, CDR2 SVGEGT. The DNA for the CDR3 is TGTGCCAGCAGTTACCCCCTCGGGGGGGCAGGGGAGACCCAGTACTTC. This translates into CASSYPLGGAGETQYF.

The CDR3 DNA reads as TGTGCCAGCAGCCAGAGGGACAGGGGAGATGGCTACACCTTC. Its translation is CASSQRDRGDGYTF. The chain has TRBV3-1 (or the pseudogene TRBV3-2) and TRBJ1-2; TRBD1 aligns across 10 bases. This CDR3 is built from 14 residues. After removal of 3 bases from V and 6 bases from J, the junction contained 4 bases not matched to a gene. Germline V gene sequence: CDR1 LGHDT, CDR2 YNNKEL (reference sequence).

V and J are TRBV10-3 and TRBJ2-1; 7 bases line up with TRBD1. Germline CDR1 ENHRY, CDR2 SYGVKD. CDR3 length: 16 residues. The V segment lost 4 bases and the J segment 7 bases; nucleotides outside the gene matches: 13. The CDR3 protein is CAISATGSLVGNEQFF. For the CDR3, the DNA is TGTGCCATCAGTGCGACAGGGTCCCTGGTCGGGAATGAGCAGTTCTTC.

This chain links TRBV19 with TRBJ2-1, with 10 positions matching TRBD2. The CDR3 covers 16 residues. The V gene's germline CDR1 is LNHDA and CDR2 SQIVND (reference sequence). With V trimmed by 3 bases and J by 8 bases, 10 bases remained unmatched. CDR3 loop: CASSIFWASGGHEQFF. The DNA of the CDR3 is TGTGCCAGTAGTATTTTTTGGGCTAGCGGGGGTCATGAGCAGTTCTTC.

The chain is built from TRBV5-4 and TRBJ2-7; TRBD1 is a possible D gene (5 bases). CDR1 is SGHNT, CDR2 YYREEE, per germline (reference sequence). Trimming removed 0 bases at V and 2 bases at J, with 9 bases between. The CDR3 is made up of 14 amino acids. In nucleotides, the CDR3 is TGTGCCAGCAGCTTGGCGGACACAGCCTACGAGCAGTACTTC. Its translation is CASSLADTAYEQYF.